The 32 T cell receptor beta chains presented below share a single source sample, sequenced in a study of shared clonotypes between healthy human individuals. The assay was immunoSEQ multiplex PCR, and TCRdb's table has in-frame clones only and misses some. The table lists some 1,400,000 clones, around 97% of them singletons. The source material was naive CD4+ T cells sorted from blood. Subset given: CD45RA+ positively selected. Receptors were obtained from a man aged 25-45 years in good health.

This chain connects TRBV5-1 to TRBJ1-1; D is undetermined. Trimming took 4 bases from V and 0 from J, leaving 13 bases between them. CDR3 length: 15 residues. Germline CDR1 SGHRS, CDR2 YFSETQ. The CDR3 coding sequence is TGCGCCAGCAGCCAAACAGACGGCTTGAACACTGAAGCTTTCTTT. It is translated as CASSQTDGLNTEAFF.

The J gene is TRBJ2-7, the V gene TRBV6-1; D remains ambiguous. Between the trimmed V and J ends, which lost 5 bases and 3 bases, there was a span of 8 bases. Germline values: CDR1 MNHNS, CDR2 SASEGT. This CDR3 comprises 12 residues. In DNA form, the CDR3 reads TGTGCCAGCAGTCAATTGAACTACGAGCAGTACTTC. Protein: CASSQLNYEQYF.

CDR3 nucleotide sequence: TGTGCCAGCAGCTTAGCTTCGGTGAACACTGAAGCTTTCTTT. Translated, it gives CASSLASVNTEAFF. This sequence joins TRBV7-2 and TRBJ1-1; D remains ambiguous. The CDR3 sequence is 14 residues long. Germline V CDR1 and CDR2: SGHTA, FQGNSA. V was pared by 0 bases and J by 0 bases, with 5 bases between.

CDR3 coding DNA: TGTGCCAGCAGCTTGGGGCCTGGGGAGCTGTTTTTT. It codes for CASSLGPGELFF. The chain couples TRBV7-8 to TRBJ2-2, with D possibly being TRBD1 (5 bases). The V gene's germline CDR1 is SGHVS and CDR2 FQNEAQ. V was cut by 3 bases and J by 8 bases, with 7 bases left in between. This CDR3 has 12 amino acids.

J is TRBJ2-1 and V is TRBV19, with D hard to call. V dropped 3 bases and J dropped 6 bases, with 15 bases sitting between them. The CDR3 runs 15 residues. The germline V gene has CDR1 LNHDA and CDR2 SQIVND (reference sequence). CDR3 sequence: CASSILVGSRNEQFF. CDR3 nucleotide sequence: TGTGCCAGTAGTATTCTAGTGGGTTCTCGCAATGAGCAGTTCTTC.

About this clone itself: Other nucleotide sequences from this sample produce the same CDR3. The chain uses TRBV5-1 and TRBJ1-1, with a weak D call TRBD1 (5 bases). Germline CDR1 and CDR2: SGHRS and YFSETQ. CDR3 length: 14 residues. The V end lost 0 bases, the J end lost 1 base, and 7 bases lay between the germline ends. The CDR3 coding sequence is TGCGCCAGCAGCTTGGATGGGGCGAACACTGAAGCTTTCTTT. Translation gives CASSLDGANTEAFF.

Notes on this clone: At the DNA level, this CDR3 is encoded by other sequences in the same sample as well. The chain is built from TRBV30 and TRBJ2-7; D is ambiguous. The CDR3 is made up of 11 amino acids. Germline V gene sequence: CDR1 GTSNPN, CDR2 SVGIG (reference sequence). The V and J ends lost 3 bases and 4 bases respectively, with 7 bases between them. The CDR3 protein is CAWSHLYEQYF. CDR3 bases: TGTGCCTGGAGCCACCTGTACGAGCAGTACTTC.

The chain couples TRBV6-1 to TRBJ1-1; 8 bases align to TRBD1. The CDR3 is made up of 14 amino acids. The ends lost 4 bases at V and 5 bases at J; junction bases unmatched: 6. From germline, CDR1 is MNHNS and CDR2 SASEGT. CDR3 DNA sequence: TGTGCCAGCAGTGTTGGCAGGGGGCTTACTGAAGCTTTCTTT. This gives the protein CASSVGRGLTEAFF.

The chain uses TRBV29-1 and TRBJ1-4; perhaps TRBD1 as D (5 bases). Germline V CDR1 and CDR2: SQVTM, ANQGSEA. The CDR3 extends over 13 amino acids. V was trimmed by 1 base and J by 3 bases, leaving 6 bases between them. CDR3 sequence (DNA): TGCAGCGTTGAAGCAGGGCCTAATGAAAAACTGTTTTTT. Residues: CSVEAGPNEKLFF.

The chain combines TRBV25-1 with TRBJ2-7; D ambiguous. Trimming shortened V by 7 bases and J by 3 bases, and 16 bases separated the two germline ends. CDR3 length: 14 amino acids. Germline V CDR1 and CDR2: MGHDK, SYGVNS. The CDR3 DNA follows: TGTGCCAGCACCGCTACGGGTGTACGCTACGAGCAGTACTTC. Translation gives CASTATGVRYEQYF.

The V gene is TRBV30, the J gene TRBJ2-1; D is unresolved. V was cut by 0 bases and J by 5 bases, with 8 bases left in between. CDR1 and CDR2 (germline): GTSNPN, SVGIG (reference sequence). The CDR3 is made up of 13 amino acids. DNA of the CDR3: TGTGCCTGGAGTGTACAGTTCCACAATGAGCAGTTCTTC. Its protein is CAWSVQFHNEQFF.

The CDR3 protein is CASSLGNVGGGAFF. The CDR3 DNA reads TGTGCCAGCAGCTTAGGCAACGTTGGCGGAGGGGCTTTCTTT. The chain recombines TRBV7-2 with TRBJ1-1; D remains unclear. The CDR3 consists of 14 residues. V shed 1 base and J shed 11 bases, with 17 bases lying between them. Germline CDR1 SGHTA, CDR2 FQGNSA.

The CDR3: CASSVDSGIGLDTQYF. The CDR3 DNA sequence: TGTGCCAGCAGCGTGGATAGCGGGATCGGTCTAGATACGCAGTATTTT. The chain is built from TRBV7-2 and TRBJ2-3, with 8 bases lining up with TRBD2. V lost 5 bases and J lost 5; bases outside the gene matches: 12. This CDR3 is built from 16 residues. The germline gives CDR1 SGHTA, CDR2 FQGNSA.

The chain couples TRBV19 to TRBJ2-1; 9 bases match TRBD2. Germline V CDR1 and CDR2: LNHDA, SQIVND (reference sequence). The V segment lost 7 bases and the J segment 7 bases; nucleotides outside the gene matches: 17. The length of the CDR3 is 17 residues. Here the CDR3 DNA reads TGTGCCAGTACCTCTCCCGCAGCCGCGGGAGGGCGGAATGAGCAGTTCTTC. It yields the protein CASTSPAAAGGRNEQFF.

The chain joins TRBV27 to TRBJ2-2, with 7 nucleotides matching TRBD2. In germline, CDR1 is MNHEY, CDR2 SMNVEV (reference sequence). After removal of 3 bases from V and 3 bases from J, the junction contained 7 bases not matched to a gene. The CDR3 covers 16 residues. The CDR3 spells CASSFKSSGYTGELFF. The CDR3 DNA follows: TGTGCCAGCAGTTTTAAGTCTAGCGGCTACACCGGGGAGCTGTTTTTT.

This chain connects TRBV27 to TRBJ2-1, with D perhaps matching TRBD1 (6 bases). V was shortened by 0 bases and J by 4 bases, with 10 bases between the two germline ends. Germline CDR1 is MNHEY and CDR2 is SMNVEV (reference sequence). This CDR3 is 15 amino acids long. CDR3 coding DNA: TGTGCCAGCAGTTTATCGGGACACACTTACAATGAGCAGTTCTTC. This encodes CASSLSGHTYNEQFF.

About this clone itself: Distinct nucleotide sequences in the sample also encode this CDR3. The chain employs TRBV2 and TRBJ1-1, with D possibly matching TRBD1 (6 bases). The germline V gene has CDR1 SNHLY and CDR2 FYNNEI. Trimming removed 1 base at V and 1 base at J, with 7 bases between. CDR3 size: 14 residues. The CDR3 DNA reads TGTGCCAGCAGTGAAGGCAGGGGGAACACTGAAGCTTTCTTT. Encoded protein: CASSEGRGNTEAFF.

The chain's CDR3 is CASSPSSGNTIYF. In nucleotides, the CDR3 is TGTGCCAGCAGCCCTAGCTCTGGAAACACCATATATTTT. The V call is TRBV5-4, the J call TRBJ1-3; D ambiguous. CDR3 size: 13 residues. The V and J ends lost 4 bases and 0 bases respectively, with 5 bases between them. The germline gives CDR1 SGHNT, CDR2 YYREEE (reference sequence).

The chain carries TRBV2 and TRBJ2-7; D is ambiguous. Germline-derived CDR1 and CDR2 are SNHLY and FYNNEI. This CDR3 has 15 residues. The germline V and J ends were trimmed by 6 bases and 0 bases, with 15 bases remaining between them. The CDR3 DNA follows: TGTGCCAGCAGCACCCCTGGATTGAGCTCCTACGAGCAGTACTTC. Its protein is CASSTPGLSSYEQYF.

This chain links TRBV7-6 with TRBJ2-7, with 9 positions matching TRBD2. The germline V gene has CDR1 SGHVS and CDR2 FNYEAQ. V shed 5 bases, J shed 1 base, and the junction held 9 bases outside the gene matches. This CDR3 contains 16 residues. The CDR3 here is CASSRGNSGSSYEQYF. CDR3 nucleotides: TGTGCCAGCAGCCGAGGTAATAGCGGGAGTTCCTACGAGCAGTACTTC.

This rearrangement joins TRBV11-2 to TRBJ2-1, with TRBD1 identical over 7 bases. J gave up 0 bases and V 2 bases, and 4 bases lay outside the gene matches. CDR3 length: 16 amino acids. Per the germline V gene, CDR1 is SGHAT and CDR2 is FQNNGV. As DNA, the CDR3 is TGTGCCAGCAGCTTAATTAGACAGGGCTCCTACAATGAGCAGTTCTTC. Translation gives CASSLIRQGSYNEQFF.

DNA of the CDR3: TGTGCCAGCAGCGAAGGGGGAATGGGTAACTATGGCTACACCTTC. Translated, it gives CASSEGGMGNYGYTF. V is TRBV7-9 and J is TRBJ1-2, with D perhaps matching TRBD1 (6 bases). Trimming took off 5 bases at V and 1 base at J, with 14 bases between the two ends. This CDR3 has 15 amino acids. Germline CDR1 and CDR2: SEHNR and FQNEAQ (reference sequence).

The chain recombines TRBV27 with TRBJ2-7; D is ambiguous. V lost 2 bases, J lost 2 bases, and 10 bases lay in between. The CDR3 covers 14 residues. Germline CDR1 MNHEY, CDR2 SMNVEV (reference sequence). CDR3 coding DNA: TGTGCCAGCAGTTTACGGAGAGACACCTACGAGCAGTACTTC. It yields the protein CASSLRRDTYEQYF.

V usage is TRBV27 and J usage is TRBJ2-7; D is unresolved. V was cut by 6 bases and J by 3 bases, with 12 bases left in between. The CDR3 spans 13 residues. From germline, CDR1 is MNHEY and CDR2 SMNVEV (reference sequence). CDR3 loop: CASSLVGDYEQYF. CDR3 sequence (DNA): TGTGCCAGCAGCTTAGTAGGAGACTACGAGCAGTACTTC.

This clone has a handful of counts. The chain joins TRBV7-2 to TRBJ1-2; D ambiguous. This CDR3 has 12 amino acids. Trimming shortened V by 1 base and J by 4 bases, and 4 bases separated the two germline ends. The germline V gene has CDR1 SGHTA and CDR2 FQGNSA. The CDR3, as DNA: TGTGCCAGCAGCTTAGTGGTCTATGGCTACACCTTC. This translates into CASSLVVYGYTF.

CDR3 bases: TGCGCCAGCGGACTTTCAACAGGGGATGCAGAGACCCAGTACTTC. It translates to CASGLSTGDAETQYF. The chain couples TRBV5-1 to TRBJ2-5, with 7 bases aligning to TRBD1. The germline gives CDR1 SGHRS, CDR2 YFSETQ. Losses at the gene ends were 7 bases for V and 4 bases for J; bases not matched to a gene: 13. The CDR3 contains 15 residues.

This rearrangement joins TRBV20-1 to TRBJ2-5, with TRBD1 as a possible D gene (5 bases). Germline assignment: CDR1 DFQATT and CDR2 SNEGSKA (reference sequence). This CDR3 has 11 amino acids. For the CDR3, the DNA is TGCACTGCCAGGGTTGAAGAGACCCAGTACTTC. Protein sequence: CTARVEETQYF.

As for this clone: Other nucleotide sequences from this sample produce the same CDR3. The chain joins TRBV28 to TRBJ2-7; unclear D gene. Germline CDR1 MDHEN, CDR2 SYDVKM. The V end was cut by 3 bases, the J end by 4 bases, with 7 bases between. This CDR3 has 12 amino acids. CDR3 coding DNA: TGTGCCAGCAGTTTGCCCCCTTACGAGCAGTACTTC. Protein: CASSLPPYEQYF.

The chain links TRBV7-3 to TRBJ2-3; D is uncertain. The V gene lost 2 bases and the J gene lost 5 bases, with 5 bases spanning the gap. Germline CDR1 and CDR2: SGHTA and FQGTGA. The CDR3 has 12 amino acids. The CDR3: CASSLDRDTQYF. The CDR3 DNA reads as TGTGCCAGCAGCTTAGATCGAGATACGCAGTATTTT. The variable domain in full, with the rest retrieved from reference TRBV7-3 and TRBJ2-3, is GAGVSQTPSNKVTEKGKYVELRCDPISGHTALYWYRQSLGQGPEFLIYFQGTGAADDSGLPNDRFFAVRPEGSVSTLKIQRTERGDSAVYLCASSLDRDTQYFGPGTRLTVL.

The J gene is TRBJ2-2, the V gene TRBV10-3; TRBD2 agrees at 11 bases. The germline CDR1 and CDR2 sequences are ENHRY and SYGVKD. J gave up 1 base and V 4 bases, and 5 bases lay outside the gene matches. This CDR3 is built from 17 residues. The CDR3 region is CAISGLAGSLNTGELFF. In nucleotides, the CDR3 is TGTGCCATCAGTGGACTAGCGGGATCCTTGAACACCGGGGAGCTGTTTTTT.

V usage is TRBV11-3 and J usage is TRBJ2-1; 7 nucleotides agree with TRBD2. The ends lost 4 bases at V and 10 bases at J; junction bases unmatched: 25. The V gene's germline CDR1 is SGHNT and CDR2 YENEEA. This CDR3 region has 19 residues. This CDR3 is CASSSGSSPGRESTKEQFF. CDR3 DNA sequence: TGTGCCAGCAGCTCCGGGTCCAGTCCGGGGCGGGAGTCGACTAAGGAGCAGTTCTTC.

This clone was observed a single time. This chain links TRBV18 with TRBJ2-1; TRBD2 agrees at 7 bases. V lost 5 bases, J lost 0 bases, and 7 bases stayed unmatched. Germline lookup yields CDR1 KGHSH and CDR2 LQKENI. The CDR3 is 16 amino acids. Written as DNA, the CDR3 is TGTGCCAGCTCATTAGCTAGCGGAATCTCCTACAATGAGCAGTTCTTC. As protein: CASSLASGISYNEQFF.